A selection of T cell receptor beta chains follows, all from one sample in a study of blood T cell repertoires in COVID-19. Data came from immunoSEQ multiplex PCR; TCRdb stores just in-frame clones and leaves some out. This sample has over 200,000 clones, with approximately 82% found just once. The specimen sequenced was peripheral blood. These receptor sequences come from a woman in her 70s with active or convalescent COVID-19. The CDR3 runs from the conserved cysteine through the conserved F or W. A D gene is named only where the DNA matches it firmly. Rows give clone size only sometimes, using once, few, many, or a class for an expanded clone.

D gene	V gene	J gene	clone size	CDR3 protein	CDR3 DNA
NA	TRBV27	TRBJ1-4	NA	CASRAGQTANEKLFF	TGTGCCAGCAGGGCAGGACAGACAGCTAATGAAAAACTGTTTTTT
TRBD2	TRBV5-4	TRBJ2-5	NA	CASSSRFGGGQETQYF	TGTGCCAGCAGCTCCCGATTTGGGGGAGGGCAAGAGACCCAGTACTTC
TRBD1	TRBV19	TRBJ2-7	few	CASSQGQGYEQYF	TGTGCCAGTAGCCAGGGACAGGGCTACGAGCAGTACTTC
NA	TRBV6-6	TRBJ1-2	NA	CASRQHNRSNYGYTF	TGTGCCAGCAGACAACATAATCGGAGTAACTATGGCTACACCTTC
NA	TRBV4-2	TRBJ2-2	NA	CASRKPQTGELFF	TGTGCCAGCAGAAAACCCCAGACCGGGGAGCTGTTTTTT
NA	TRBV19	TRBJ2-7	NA	CASTPTGTTYEQYF	TGTGCCAGTACCCCCACAGGGACAACCTACGAGCAGTACTTC
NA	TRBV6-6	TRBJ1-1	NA	CASSYQAMNTEAFF	TGTGCCAGCAGTTACCAGGCCATGAACACTGAAGCTTTCTTT
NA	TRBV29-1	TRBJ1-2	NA	CSVSGIGYGYTF	TGCAGCGTTTCCGGGATCGGTTATGGCTACACCTTC
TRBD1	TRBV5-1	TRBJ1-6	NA	CASSLDRGGSPLHF	TGCGCCAGCAGCTTGGACAGGGGTGGTTCACCCCTCCACTTT
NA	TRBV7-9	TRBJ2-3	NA	CASSLALGRTDTQYF	TGTGCCAGCAGCTTAGCCCTAGGCCGCACAGATACGCAGTATTTT
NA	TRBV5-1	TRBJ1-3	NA	CASSLAPVSGNTIYF	TGCGCCAGCAGCTTGGCCCCGGTCTCTGGAAACACCATATATTTT
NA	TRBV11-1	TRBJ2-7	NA	CASSLFAGGEQYF	TGTGCCAGCAGCTTGTTTGCGGGCGGCGAGCAGTACTTC
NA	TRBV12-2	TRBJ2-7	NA	CASRFVPGQGGPREYEQYF	TGTGCAAGTCGCTTCGTCCCGGGACAGGGAGGCCCCCGAGAATACGAGCAGTACTTC
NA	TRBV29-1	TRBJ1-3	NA	CSVDLGGNTIYF	TGCAGCGTTGATTTGGGGGGGAACACCATATATTTT
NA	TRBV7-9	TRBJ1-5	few	CASSFWDTNQPQHF	TGTGCCAGCAGTTTTTGGGACACCAATCAGCCCCAGCATTTT
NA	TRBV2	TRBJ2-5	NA	CASSEILGARETQYF	TGTGCCAGCAGTGAAATACTAGGAGCCCGAGAGACCCAGTACTTC
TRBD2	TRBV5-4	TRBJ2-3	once	CASSPGGRAIDTQYF	TGTGCCAGCAGCCCGGGGGGGAGGGCCATAGATACGCAGTATTTT
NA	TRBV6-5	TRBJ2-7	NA	CATARGSYEQYF	TGTGCCACCGCGAGGGGGTCCTACGAGCAGTACTTC
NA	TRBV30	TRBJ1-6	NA	CAWSRGAEWDSPLHF	TGTGCCTGGTCGCGTGGAGCCGAATGGGATTCACCCCTCCACTTT
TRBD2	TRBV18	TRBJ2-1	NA	CASSPPGGGSYNEQFF	TGTGCCAGCTCACCACCCGGGGGGGGCTCCTACAATGAGCAGTTCTTC
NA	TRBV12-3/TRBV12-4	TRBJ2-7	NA	CASRPEGRHEQYF	TGTGCCAGCAGACCCGAGGGCCGACACGAGCAGTACTTC
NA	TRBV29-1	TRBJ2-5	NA	CSVVAGDETQYF	TGCAGCGTTGTCGCAGGGGACGAGACCCAGTACTTC